Listed here are 14 T cell receptor beta chains from one sample, sequenced in a study of T-cell reconstitution after alpha-beta-depleted transplantation in children. A TCRbeta library incorporating unique molecular identifiers was prepared. TCRdb independently ran MiXCR on the PCR reads; one entry per CDR3 protein. The table has around 400,000 distinct CDR3 sequences, roughly 22% seen once. This specimen consisted of PBMCs from the stem cell graft donor, obtained from the stem cell graft. These receptors all come from a human donor who donated a stem cell graft to a child with acute myeloid leukemia.

This clonotype was counted at least ten times. This chain uses TRBV12-3 or TRBV12-4 with TRBJ2-1, with D perhaps matching TRBD2 (5 bases). With 3 bases removed from V and 0 bases from J, the gap between germline ends came to 9 bases. This CDR3 contains 15 residues. The CDR3 loop reads CASSLDWSSYNEQFF. CDR3 bases: TGTGCCAGCAGTTTGGACTGGAGCTCCTACAATGAGCAGTTCTTC.

This chain connects TRBV9 to TRBJ1-1; D gene uncertain. V shed 0 bases and J shed 0 bases, with 9 bases lying between them. From germline, CDR1 is SGDLS and CDR2 YYNGEE. This CDR3 has 15 residues. CDR3 bases: TGTGCCAGCAGCGTAGGGGGAGTCATGAACACTGAAGCTTTCTTT. Translation: CASSVGGVMNTEAFF. The full variable domain, in which reference TRBV9 and TRBJ1-1 provide the parts outside the CDR3, is DSGVTQTPKHLITATGQRVTLRCSPRSGDLSVYWYQQSLDQGLQFLIQYYNGEERAKGNILERFSAQQFPDLHSELNLSSLELGDSALYFCASSVGGVMNTEAFFGQGTRLTVV.

This clonotype was found many times. This chain connects TRBV24-1 to TRBJ1-2; 7 bases map to TRBD1. The V segment lost 4 bases and the J segment 4 bases; nucleotides outside the gene matches: 8. Germline CDR1 KGHDR, CDR2 SFDVKD. This CDR3 region has 15 residues. For the CDR3, the DNA is TGTGCCACCAGTGAAACGGGACAGAACATCTATGGCTACACCTTC. It encodes CATSETGQNIYGYTF.

There are many counts of this clonotype. J is TRBJ2-2 and V is TRBV25-1; 12 nucleotides match TRBD1. The CDR3 sequence is 17 residues long. Germline V gives CDR1 MGHDK, CDR2 SYGVNS. With V trimmed by 2 bases and J by 7 bases, 8 bases remained unmatched. CDR3 region: CASSEKWDRGRNGELFF. Written as DNA, the CDR3 is TGTGCCAGCAGTGAAAAGTGGGACAGGGGGCGCAACGGGGAGCTGTTTTTT.

The J gene is TRBJ2-7, the V gene TRBV6-5; no reliable D call. The germline V gene has CDR1 MNHEY and CDR2 SVGAGI. This CDR3 has 15 residues. V was cut by 6 bases and J by 0 bases, with 15 bases left in between. CDR3 amino acids: CASSYGPSPSYEQYF. The CDR3 nucleotides are TGTGCCAGCAGCTACGGACCTTCCCCCTCCTACGAGCAGTACTTC.

This chain joins TRBV6-5 and TRBJ2-1; D is possibly TRBD2 (7 bases). V lost 0 bases and J lost 4, with 13 bases in between. Germline assignment: CDR1 MNHEY and CDR2 SVGAGI. CDR3 size: 16 residues. The CDR3 nucleotides are TGTGCCAGCAGTTACTCAGGGGGGGGGGATTACAATGAGCAGTTCTTC. It specifies CASSYSGGGDYNEQFF.

In this sample, this clonotype turned up a few times. The rearrangement links TRBV13 to TRBJ2-2, with a possible D match to TRBD1 (6 bases). V dropped 5 bases and J dropped 0 bases, with 13 bases sitting between them. CDR3 length: 16 amino acids. Per the germline V gene, CDR1 is PRHDT and CDR2 is FYEKMQ (reference sequence). DNA for the CDR3: TGTGCCAGCAGCCCAGGGGACCTCGCGAACACCGGGGAGCTGTTTTTT. This encodes CASSPGDLANTGELFF.

The rearrangement uses TRBV5-5 and TRBJ2-7; 8 bases agree with TRBD2. The CDR3 has 15 amino acids. V shed 3 bases, J shed 3 bases, and the junction held 8 bases outside the gene matches. The germline V gene encodes CDR1 SGHKS and CDR2 YYEKEE (reference sequence). The CDR3, as DNA: TGTGCCAGCAGCTGGATTGCGGGAGGTTTCTACGAGCAGTACTTC. Protein sequence: CASSWIAGGFYEQYF.

Only a few counts were recorded for this clonotype. The genes are TRBV20-1 and TRBJ2-3; TRBD2 might be the D (7 bases). The CDR3 loop spans 12 amino acids. In germline, CDR1 is DFQATT, CDR2 SNEGSKA (reference sequence). V lost 6 bases and J 7 bases, leaving 14 bases between the germline ends. The CDR3 sequence: CSAPKGGNTQYF. DNA of the CDR3: TGCAGTGCCCCCAAGGGGGGGAATACGCAGTATTTT.

CDR3: CAIGTSFGYNEQFF. The DNA for the CDR3 is TGTGCCATTGGGACTAGCTTTGGCTACAATGAGCAGTTCTTC. The chain joins TRBV10-3 to TRBJ2-1; 9 bases agree with TRBD2. The CDR3 has 14 residues. Germline CDR1 reads ENHRY; CDR2 reads SYGVKD. The V gene end was trimmed by 9 bases and the J gene end by 3 bases; junction bases not matched to a gene: 6.

This clonotype was counted many times. The chain carries TRBV4-3 and TRBJ2-1, with 15 bases lining up with TRBD2. The CDR3 has 19 amino acids. V shed 1 base, J shed 0 bases, and the junction held 4 bases outside the gene matches. Germline V gene data show CDR1 as LGHNA and CDR2 as YSLEER. For the CDR3, the DNA is TGCGCCAGCAGCCAAGGGACTAGCGGGGGGGGCTACTCCTACAATGAGCAGTTCTTC. It translates to CASSQGTSGGGYSYNEQFF.

This clonotype was observed at least ten times. The V call is TRBV20-1, the J call TRBJ2-3; TRBD1 matches at 9 bases. The CDR3 is made up of 14 amino acids. The ends lost 2 bases at V and 3 bases at J; junction bases unmatched: 3. From germline, CDR1 is DFQATT and CDR2 SNEGSKA (reference sequence). The CDR3: CSARHGTGTDTQYF. CDR3 nucleotide sequence: TGCAGTGCTAGACACGGGACAGGGACAGATACGCAGTATTTT.

This chain joins TRBV29-1 and TRBJ2-1, with 10 bases matching TRBD2. From germline, CDR1 is SQVTM and CDR2 ANQGSEA. The V segment lost 5 bases and the J segment 5 bases; nucleotides outside the gene matches: 3. The CDR3 is made up of 13 amino acids. CDR3 nucleotide sequence: TGCAGCGTTATGGGACTAGCGAACAATGAGCAGTTCTTC. Amino acids: CSVMGLANNEQFF.

This chain uses TRBV7-2 with TRBJ1-1; D possibly corresponds to TRBD1 (5 bases). CDR1 is SGHTA, CDR2 FQGNSA, per germline. The germline V and J ends were trimmed by 2 bases and 3 bases, with 10 bases remaining between them. This CDR3 is 14 amino acids long. CDR3 nucleotides: TGTGCCAGCAGCTTAAAGCCGACAGACACTGAAGCTTTCTTT. This sequence encodes CASSLKPTDTEAFF.